A selection of T cell receptor beta chains follows, all from one sample in a study of T cell repertoires in cytomegalovirus infection. TCRdb independently ran MiXCR on the reads; one entry per CDR3 protein. The data hold roughly 500,000 distinct CDR3 sequences, with around 35% observed a single time. These receptors have no known antigen. The material sequenced was cultured PBMCs, taken from culture after CMV antigen stimulation. These receptors originate from a human donor in good health (CMV status not recorded). Some clones in this sample may be carry-over from other donors' samples. Both conserved end residues are part of each CDR3. Fields, in order: V gene, clone size, D gene, J gene, CDR3 DNA, CDR3 protein. A D gene is named only where the DNA matches it firmly. The size entry is marked missing in some rows and otherwise reads once, few, many or a size class.

V: TRBV4-3; size: -; D: -; J: TRBJ2-1; DNA: TGCGCCAGCAGCCAAGAGCAGTACAATGAGCAGTTCTTC; CDR3: CASSQEQYNEQFF
V: TRBV5-1; size: -; D: TRBD2; J: TRBJ2-1; DNA: TGCGCCAGCAGCCTGCTACTAGCGGGAGTCCCAAGCGAGCAGTTCTTC; CDR3: CASSLLLAGVPSEQFF
V: TRBV12-3/TRBV12-4; size: few; D: -; J: TRBJ1-5; DNA: TGTGCCAGCACCGTCAGTGGGCACCAGCCCCAGCATTTT; CDR3: CASTVSGHQPQHF
V: TRBV7-2; size: many; D: -; J: TRBJ2-3; DNA: TGTGCCAGCAGCTTGTCCTCAACAGATACGCAGTATTTT; CDR3: CASSLSSTDTQYF
V: TRBV9; size: few; D: TRBD1; J: TRBJ2-5; DNA: TGTGCCAGCAGCGTAGACCCCGGGACAGGAGTTCAAGAGACCCAGTACTTC; CDR3: CASSVDPGTGVQETQYF
V: TRBV28; size: many; D: -; J: TRBJ1-4; DNA: TGTGCCAGCAGTTCGGGTCCGAATAATGAAAAACTGTTTTTT; CDR3: CASSSGPNNEKLFF
V: TRBV7-2; size: few; D: -; J: TRBJ1-1; DNA: TGTGCCAGCAGCTTAGAAAAGGGGCAGGGCACTGAAGCTTTCTTT; CDR3: CASSLEKGQGTEAFF
V: TRBV12-3/TRBV12-4; size: -; D: -; J: TRBJ2-1; DNA: TGTGCCAGCAGTTTTTCAGGGAAGGAGAATGAGCAGTTCTTC; CDR3: CASSFSGKENEQFF
V: TRBV3-1; size: few; D: -; J: TRBJ1-2; DNA: TGTGCCAGCAGCCAAGGGGTAAGACAGGCGAATATCTTC; CDR3: CASSQGVRQANIF
V: TRBV7-8; size: many; D: TRBD2; J: TRBJ2-4; DNA: TGTGCCAGCAGCCCCTCCGGACTAGGTCACAAAAACATTCAGTACTTC; CDR3: CASSPSGLGHKNIQYF
V: TRBV20-1; size: -; D: -; J: TRBJ2-1; DNA: TGCAGTGCTAGTGTGGCTTTATCCTCCTACAATGAGCAGTTCTTC; CDR3: CSASVALSSYNEQFF
V: TRBV4-2; size: -; D: TRBD2; J: TRBJ2-7; DNA: TGTGCCAGCAGCCACGGACTAGCGGCCGAAACTTACGAGCAGTACTTC; CDR3: CASSHGLAAETYEQYF
V: TRBV7-2; size: -; D: -; J: TRBJ2-3; DNA: TGTGCCAGCAGCTTAGCGCAGCGGAGCACAGATACGCAGTATTTT; CDR3: CASSLAQRSTDTQYF
V: TRBV5-1; size: -; D: -; J: TRBJ1-4; DNA: TGCGCCAGCAGCGCCGGGACCGGGTTTCGGGAAAAACTGTTTTTT; CDR3: CASSAGTGFREKLFF
V: TRBV28; size: -; D: -; J: TRBJ2-7; DNA: TGTGCCAGCAGTTTTTCAGGCAGTTTGTTCTACGAGCAGTACTTC; CDR3: CASSFSGSLFYEQYF
V: TRBV4-1; size: -; D: TRBD2; J: TRBJ2-7; DNA: TGCGCCAGCAGCCAACTAGCGGACGTTTACGAGCAGTACTTC; CDR3: CASSQLADVYEQYF
V: TRBV20-1; size: few; D: TRBD2; J: TRBJ2-7; DNA: TGCAGTGCTAGACCCACTAGCGGGAGAATAGCCTACGAGCAGTACTTC; CDR3: CSARPTSGRIAYEQYF
V: TRBV12-3/TRBV12-4; size: many; D: -; J: TRBJ2-1; DNA: TGTGCCAGCAGCCGAGGGGGTCGGAGCTCCTACAATGAGCAGTTCTTC; CDR3: CASSRGGRSSYNEQFF
V: TRBV27; size: -; D: TRBD1; J: TRBJ2-1; DNA: TGTGCCAGCAGTTTTCCGGGACAGGGAAGGGTGCAGTTCTTC; CDR3: CASSFPGQGRVQFF
V: TRBV10-3; size: -; D: -; J: TRBJ2-5; DNA: TGTGCCATCAGTACACAAGAGACCCAGTACTTC; CDR3: CAISTQETQYF
V: TRBV6-6; size: -; D: -; J: TRBJ2-7; DNA: TGTGCCAGCAGTTACGAAAGGGGGTTCTCCTACGAGCAGTACTTC; CDR3: CASSYERGFSYEQYF
V: TRBV4-2; size: -; D: TRBD2; J: TRBJ2-7; DNA: TGTGCCAGCAGCCAAGATTCTAGCGGGGGTGGGGCCTACGAGCAGTACTTC; CDR3: CASSQDSSGGGAYEQYF
V: TRBV27; size: few; D: TRBD2; J: TRBJ2-3; DNA: TGTGCCAGCAGTCCGCAACTAGCGGGAGTCACAGATACGCAGTATTTT; CDR3: CASSPQLAGVTDTQYF
V: TRBV28; size: -; D: TRBD1; J: TRBJ1-2; DNA: TGTGCCAGCAGTAATACGGACAGGGGTTATGGCTACACCTTC; CDR3: CASSNTDRGYGYTF
V: TRBV7-2; size: many; D: -; J: TRBJ2-2; DNA: TGTGCCAGCAGCTTGCTAGGGGAGCTGTTTTTT; CDR3: CASSLLGELFF
V: TRBV4-1; size: -; D: -; J: TRBJ1-1; DNA: TGCGCCAGCAGCCACCGCCTCGGGGGGACTGAAGCTTTCTTT; CDR3: CASSHRLGGTEAFF
V: TRBV4-1; size: -; D: TRBD1; J: TRBJ2-1; DNA: TGCGCCAGCAGCCAAGAGATCAGGGGGCTTAATGAGCAGTTCTTC; CDR3: CASSQEIRGLNEQFF
V: TRBV10-2; size: few; D: -; J: TRBJ2-3; DNA: TGCGCCAGCAGTAGTACTGGACTTCTAGATACGCAGTATTTT; CDR3: CASSSTGLLDTQYF
V: TRBV10-3; size: -; D: -; J: TRBJ2-5; DNA: TGTGCCATCAGTGAGTCGCGAGGGGCCGGGGAGACCCAGTACTTC; CDR3: CAISESRGAGETQYF
V: TRBV20-1; size: -; D: -; J: TRBJ2-5; DNA: TGCAGTGCTAGCCCGCCTGCGTCAGAGACCCAGTACTTC; CDR3: CSASPPASETQYF
V: TRBV20-1; size: few; D: -; J: TRBJ1-5; DNA: TGCAGTGCTAGAGATAGTACGGGCAATCAGCCCCAGCATTTT; CDR3: CSARDSTGNQPQHF
V: TRBV7-9; size: -; D: -; J: TRBJ1-5; DNA: TGTGCCAGCAGCCATACAGGGCCTTATAGCAATCAGCCCCAGCATTTT; CDR3: CASSHTGPYSNQPQHF
V: TRBV20-1; size: -; D: -; J: TRBJ1-1; DNA: TGCAGGGCTTCGGAGCGGCCCATTCCGCGGGACACTGAAGCTTTCTTT; CDR3: CRASERPIPRDTEAFF
V: TRBV7-8; size: few; D: TRBD1; J: TRBJ1-5; DNA: TGTGCCAGCAGCTTAGCGGGACAGGGGCGTCAGCCCCAGCATTTT; CDR3: CASSLAGQGRQPQHF
V: TRBV11-2; size: few; D: -; J: TRBJ1-3; DNA: TGTGCCAGCAGCTTGGTTGGGACACACTCTGGAAACACCATATATTTT; CDR3: CASSLVGTHSGNTIYF
V: TRBV29-1; size: -; D: -; J: TRBJ2-7; DNA: TGCAGCGTTGCTGGGGCCGGACACGAGCAGTACTTC; CDR3: CSVAGAGHEQYF
V: TRBV6-1; size: -; D: -; J: TRBJ2-7; DNA: TGTGCCAGCAGTGACGAACAGGGCGCCTACGAGCAGTACTTC; CDR3: CASSDEQGAYEQYF
V: TRBV7-2; size: -; D: -; J: TRBJ1-2; DNA: TGTGCCAGCAGCGGCAGGACTGATTCTTATGGCTACACCTTC; CDR3: CASSGRTDSYGYTF
V: TRBV7-2; size: -; D: -; J: TRBJ1-1; DNA: TGTGCCAGCAGCTCCCCCTTAAAAGGACCTGCCAGGAACACTGAAGCTTTCTTT; CDR3: CASSSPLKGPARNTEAFF
V: TRBV7-3; size: few; D: -; J: TRBJ1-1; DNA: TGTGCCAGCAGCGCTACACCGAACACTGAAGCTTTCTTT; CDR3: CASSATPNTEAFF
V: TRBV19; size: -; D: -; J: TRBJ2-1; DNA: TGTGCCAGTAGCTCGAATCATCCGAATGAGCAGTTCTTC; CDR3: CASSSNHPNEQFF
V: TRBV10-3; size: -; D: TRBD2; J: TRBJ2-7; DNA: TGTGCCATCGGGCGGGAGGCGGTGGACGAGCAGTACTTC; CDR3: CAIGREAVDEQYF
V: TRBV12-3/TRBV12-4; size: -; D: TRBD1; J: TRBJ2-1; DNA: TGTGCCAGCAGCAACCAAGGACAGGTCGATGGTGAGCAGTTCTTC; CDR3: CASSNQGQVDGEQFF
V: TRBV28; size: -; D: -; J: TRBJ1-2; DNA: TGTGCCAGCAGTTTCATACGTAGAGACAGGCCATCATATGGCTACACCTTC; CDR3: CASSFIRRDRPSYGYTF
V: TRBV19; size: -; D: TRBD2; J: TRBJ2-1; DNA: TGTGCCAGTACGGGACTAGTACATGAGCAGTTCTTC; CDR3: CASTGLVHEQFF
V: TRBV7-3; size: many; D: TRBD1; J: TRBJ2-2; DNA: TGTGCCAGCAGCTTTTGGGGACAGGGGTTCCCCGGGGAGCTGTTTTTT; CDR3: CASSFWGQGFPGELFF
V: TRBV7-8; size: -; D: TRBD2; J: TRBJ2-1; DNA: TGTGCCAGCAGCCCCTATGAGAGCGGGAGGGCCTACAATGAGCAGTTCTTC; CDR3: CASSPYESGRAYNEQFF
V: TRBV27; size: -; D: -; J: TRBJ2-7; DNA: TGTGCCAGCAGTTTATTGCGGGGACAGATCGCCAACGAGCAGTACTTC; CDR3: CASSLLRGQIANEQYF